This TCR beta chain was obtained from a study of T cells expressing NK-cell markers. The CDR3 contains 16 residues. Germline CDR1 reads KGHSH; CDR2 reads LQKENI. TCRdb reanalyzed the 5' RACE reads and collapses them to one entry per CDR3 protein, without DNA. In total, the table holds 400,000 to 550,000 distinct CDR3 sequences. The source material was blood T cells: a sorted CD56 or NKG2C T cell subset, CD4+ or CD8+ T cells, or bulk PBMC T cells (not recorded which). The chain employs TRBV18 and TRBJ2-1. This TCR derives from a woman between 18 and 70 years old in good health. This CDR3 reads CASSPPSGSSYNEQFF.